The 4 T cell receptor beta chains below come from one sample, sequenced in a study of T cells in Graves' hyperthyroidism and ophthalmopathy. TCR beta CDR3 regions were amplified from RNA transcripts. Using the HTBI primer set, a first-round RT-PCR was run on the TCR CDR3. A single record per CDR3 protein comes from TCRdb applying MiXCR to the multiplex PCR reads. The repertoire holds more than 500,000 distinct CDR3 sequences, with roughly 14% as singletons. The sequenced sample was blood. The source is a woman aged 40 to 49 with Graves' ophthalmopathy.

The V and J genes are TRBV3-1 and TRBJ2-5, with a weak D call TRBD1 (5 bases). Trimming cost V 2 bases and J 7 bases, with 11 bases left between them. The germline gives CDR1 LGHDT, CDR2 YNNKEL (reference sequence). The CDR3 extends over 13 amino acids. The CDR3: CASSQIREGTQYF. CDR3 bases: TGTGCCAGCAGCCAAATCAGGGAAGGGACCCAGTACTTC.

This clonotype was recorded many times. The chain has TRBV7-1 and TRBJ2-3; TRBD2 aligns across 15 bases. TRBV7-1 is identified as an open reading frame with a role that is uncertain. The ends lost 3 bases at V and 0 bases at J; junction bases unmatched: 7. This CDR3 spans 19 amino acids. The CDR3 DNA reads as TGTGCCAGCAGCTCTCCCGGGACTAGCGGGAGGATAAGCACAGATACGCAGTATTTT. Translated: CASSSPGTSGRISTDTQYF.

This clonotype was seen ten or more times. The chain uses TRBV12-3 or TRBV12-4 and TRBJ2-2; weak D call: TRBD2 (5 bases). V lost 6 bases, J lost 2 bases, and 19 bases lay in between. The CDR3 consists of 17 residues. The CDR3 reads CASRTPLGRANTGELFF. Here the CDR3 DNA reads TGTGCCAGCAGAACCCCCTTAGGGCGGGCAAACACCGGGGAGCTGTTTTTT.

The sample holds many counts of this clonotype. The gene calls are TRBV9 and TRBJ2-5; 7 bases fit TRBD2. The J segment lost 2 bases and the V segment lost 4 bases, leaving 8 bases of the junction unmatched. The V gene's germline CDR1 is SGDLS and CDR2 YYNGEE. The CDR3 length is 15 residues. The CDR3 sequence is CASSTSGGRQETQYF. The CDR3, as DNA: TGTGCCAGCAGCACCTCCGGGGGGAGGCAAGAGACCCAGTACTTC.